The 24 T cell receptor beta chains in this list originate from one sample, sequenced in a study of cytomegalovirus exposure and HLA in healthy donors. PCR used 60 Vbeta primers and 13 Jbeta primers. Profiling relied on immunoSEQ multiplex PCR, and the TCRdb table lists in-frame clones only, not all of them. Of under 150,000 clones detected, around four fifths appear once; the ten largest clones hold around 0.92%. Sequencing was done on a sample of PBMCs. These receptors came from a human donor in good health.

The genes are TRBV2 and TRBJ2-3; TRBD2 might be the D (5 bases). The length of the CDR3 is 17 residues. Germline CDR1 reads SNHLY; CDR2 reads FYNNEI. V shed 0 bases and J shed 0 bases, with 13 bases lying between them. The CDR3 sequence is CASSEAGRYYSTDTQYF. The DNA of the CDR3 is TGTGCCAGCAGTGAAGCGGGGAGATATTATAGCACAGATACGCAGTATTTT.

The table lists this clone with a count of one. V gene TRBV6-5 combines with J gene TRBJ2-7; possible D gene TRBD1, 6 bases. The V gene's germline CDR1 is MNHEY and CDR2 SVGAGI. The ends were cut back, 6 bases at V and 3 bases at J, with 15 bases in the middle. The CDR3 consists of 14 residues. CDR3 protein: CASSPRQAGYEQYF. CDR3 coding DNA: TGTGCCAGCAGCCCTCGACAGGCCGGCTACGAGCAGTACTTC.

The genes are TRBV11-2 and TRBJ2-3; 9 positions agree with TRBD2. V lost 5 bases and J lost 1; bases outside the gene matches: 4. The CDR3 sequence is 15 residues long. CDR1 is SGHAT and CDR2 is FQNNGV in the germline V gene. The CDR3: CASSQQRGGTDTQYF. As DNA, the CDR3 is TGTGCCAGCAGCCAACAGCGGGGGGGCACAGATACGCAGTATTTT.

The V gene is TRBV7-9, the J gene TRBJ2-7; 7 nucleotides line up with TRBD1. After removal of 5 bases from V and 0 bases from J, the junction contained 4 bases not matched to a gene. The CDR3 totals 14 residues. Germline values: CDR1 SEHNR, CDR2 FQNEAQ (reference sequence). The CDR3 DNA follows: TGTGCCAGCAGCGGGACAGCGAACTCCTACGAGCAGTACTTC. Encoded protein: CASSGTANSYEQYF.

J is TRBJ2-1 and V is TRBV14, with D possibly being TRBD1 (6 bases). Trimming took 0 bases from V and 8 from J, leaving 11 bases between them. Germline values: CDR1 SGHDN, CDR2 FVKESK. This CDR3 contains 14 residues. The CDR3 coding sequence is TGTGCCAGCAGCCAAGAGAACAGGGTCGATGAGCAGTTCTTC. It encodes CASSQENRVDEQFF. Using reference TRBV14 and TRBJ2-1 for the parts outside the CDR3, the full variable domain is EAGVTQFPSHSVIEKGQTVTLRCDPISGHDNLYWYRRVMGKEIKFLLHFVKESKQDESGMPNNRFLAERTGGTYSTLKVQPAELEDSGVYFCASSQENRVDEQFFGPGTRLTVL.

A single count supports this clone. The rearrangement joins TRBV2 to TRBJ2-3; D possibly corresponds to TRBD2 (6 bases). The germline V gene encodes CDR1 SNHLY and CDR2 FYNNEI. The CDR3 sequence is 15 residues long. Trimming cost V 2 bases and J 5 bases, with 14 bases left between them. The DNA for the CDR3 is TGTGCCAGCAGTGAAACCGCGGGGATCGGAGATACGCAGTATTTT. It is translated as CASSETAGIGDTQYF.

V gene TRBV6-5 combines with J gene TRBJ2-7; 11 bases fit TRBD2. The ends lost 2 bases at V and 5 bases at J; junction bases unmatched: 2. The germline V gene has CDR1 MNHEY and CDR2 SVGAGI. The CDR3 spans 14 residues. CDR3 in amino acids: CASSYQGLADEQYF. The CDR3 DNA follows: TGTGCCAGCAGTTACCAGGGACTAGCGGACGAGCAGTACTTC.

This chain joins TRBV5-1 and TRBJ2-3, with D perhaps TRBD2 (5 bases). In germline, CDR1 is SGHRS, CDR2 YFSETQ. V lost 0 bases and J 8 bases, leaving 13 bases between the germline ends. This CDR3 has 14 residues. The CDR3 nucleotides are TGCGCCAGCAGCTTGGCGGACCAACGGGGTACGCAGTATTTT. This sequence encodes CASSLADQRGTQYF.

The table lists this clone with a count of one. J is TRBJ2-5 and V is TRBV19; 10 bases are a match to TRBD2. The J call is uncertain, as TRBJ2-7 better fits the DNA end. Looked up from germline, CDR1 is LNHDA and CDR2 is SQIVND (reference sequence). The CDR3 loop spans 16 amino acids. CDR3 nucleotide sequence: TGTGCCAGTAGTACCTTAGCGGGGGGTTCTCCCTACGAGCAGTACTTC. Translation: CASSTLAGGSPYEQYF.

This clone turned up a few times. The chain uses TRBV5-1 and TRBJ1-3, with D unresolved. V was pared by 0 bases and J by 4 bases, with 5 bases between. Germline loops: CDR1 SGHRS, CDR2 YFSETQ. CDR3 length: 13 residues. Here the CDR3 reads CASSLAGGNTIYF. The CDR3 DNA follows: TGCGCCAGCAGCTTGGCCGGGGGAAACACCATATATTTT.

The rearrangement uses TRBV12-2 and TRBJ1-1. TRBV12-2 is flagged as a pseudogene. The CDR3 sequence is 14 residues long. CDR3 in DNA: TGTGCAAGTCGCCCCCCCGGGGGGCCTGATGAAGCTTTCTTT. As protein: CASRPPGGPDEAFF.

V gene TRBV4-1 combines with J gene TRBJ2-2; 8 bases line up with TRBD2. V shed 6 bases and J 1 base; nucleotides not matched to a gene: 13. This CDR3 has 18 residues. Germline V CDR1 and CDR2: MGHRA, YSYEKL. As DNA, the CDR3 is TGCGCCAGCAGTCTCCCCGTAGGTCTAGCGGGGAACACCGGGGAGCTGTTTTTT. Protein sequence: CASSLPVGLAGNTGELFF.

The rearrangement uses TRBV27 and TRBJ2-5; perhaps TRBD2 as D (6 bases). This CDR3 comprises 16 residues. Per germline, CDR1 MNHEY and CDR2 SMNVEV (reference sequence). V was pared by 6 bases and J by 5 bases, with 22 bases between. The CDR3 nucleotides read TGTGCCAGCAGCCCTACCACGCCGGGGGTCCGGGAGACCCAGTACTTC. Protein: CASSPTTPGVRETQYF.

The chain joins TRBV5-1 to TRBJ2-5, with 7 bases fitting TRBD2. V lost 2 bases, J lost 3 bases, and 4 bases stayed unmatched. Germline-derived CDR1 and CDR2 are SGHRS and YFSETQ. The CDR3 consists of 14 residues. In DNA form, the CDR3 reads TGCGCCAGCAGCTTTCTAGCGGCGGAAGAGACCCAGTACTTC. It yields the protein CASSFLAAEETQYF.

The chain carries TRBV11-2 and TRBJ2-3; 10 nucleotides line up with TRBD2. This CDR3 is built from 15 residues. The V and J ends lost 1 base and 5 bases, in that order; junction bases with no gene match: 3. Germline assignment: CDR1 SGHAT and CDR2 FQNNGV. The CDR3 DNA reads TGTGCCAGCAGCTTAGTAGCGGGGGGCAAAGATACGCAGTATTTT. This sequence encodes CASSLVAGGKDTQYF.

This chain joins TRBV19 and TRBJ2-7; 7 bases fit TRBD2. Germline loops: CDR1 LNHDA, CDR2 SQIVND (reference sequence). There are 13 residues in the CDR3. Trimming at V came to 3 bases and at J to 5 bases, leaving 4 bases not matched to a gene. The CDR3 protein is CASSMARGDEQYF. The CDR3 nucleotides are TGTGCCAGTAGTATGGCACGGGGGGACGAGCAGTACTTC.

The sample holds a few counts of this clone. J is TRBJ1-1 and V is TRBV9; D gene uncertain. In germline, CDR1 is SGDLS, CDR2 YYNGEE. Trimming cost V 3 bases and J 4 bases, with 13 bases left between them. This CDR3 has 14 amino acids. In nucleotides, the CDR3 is TGTGCCAGCAGCGGAACGTTGATGAGCACTGAAGCTTTCTTT. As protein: CASSGTLMSTEAFF. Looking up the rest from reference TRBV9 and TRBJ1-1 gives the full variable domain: DSGVTQTPKHLITATGQRVTLRCSPRSGDLSVYWYQQSLDQGLQFLIQYYNGEERAKGNILERFSAQQFPDLHSELNLSSLELGDSALYFCASSGTLMSTEAFFGQGTRLTVV.

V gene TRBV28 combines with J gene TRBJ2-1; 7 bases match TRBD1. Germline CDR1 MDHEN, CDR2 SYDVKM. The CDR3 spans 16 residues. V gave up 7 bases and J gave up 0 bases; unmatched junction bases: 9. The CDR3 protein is CASTLQGDSSYNEQFF. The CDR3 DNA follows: TGTGCCAGCACCCTCCAGGGGGACAGCTCCTACAATGAGCAGTTCTTC.

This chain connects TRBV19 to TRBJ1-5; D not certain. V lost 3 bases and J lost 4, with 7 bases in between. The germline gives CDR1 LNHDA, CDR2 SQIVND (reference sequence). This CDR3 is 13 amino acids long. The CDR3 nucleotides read TGTGCCAGTAGTATGAGGGAAAATCAGCCCCAGCATTTT. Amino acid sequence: CASSMRENQPQHF.

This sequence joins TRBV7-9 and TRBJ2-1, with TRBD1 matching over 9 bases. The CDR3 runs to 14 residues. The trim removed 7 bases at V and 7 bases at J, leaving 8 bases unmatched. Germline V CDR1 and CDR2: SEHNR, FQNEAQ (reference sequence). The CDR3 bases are TGTGCCAGCAATCCGGGACAGGGATTGAATGAGCAGTTCTTC. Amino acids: CASNPGQGLNEQFF. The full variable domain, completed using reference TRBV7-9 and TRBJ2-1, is DTGVSQNPRHKITKRGQNVTFRCDPISEHNRLYWYRQTLGQGPEFLTYFQNEAQLEKSRLLSDRFSAERPKGSFSTLEIQRTEQGDSAMYLCASNPGQGLNEQFFGPGTRLTVL.

The CDR3 coding sequence is TGTGCCAGCAGCACGGGGGTAGAAAACATTCAGTACTTC. This gives the protein CASSTGVENIQYF. The chain is built from TRBV5-6 and TRBJ2-4; tentative D call: TRBD2 (6 bases). The V end was cut by 4 bases, the J end by 5 bases, with 10 bases between. Germline CDR1 reads SGHDT; CDR2 reads YYEEEE. The CDR3 contains 13 residues.

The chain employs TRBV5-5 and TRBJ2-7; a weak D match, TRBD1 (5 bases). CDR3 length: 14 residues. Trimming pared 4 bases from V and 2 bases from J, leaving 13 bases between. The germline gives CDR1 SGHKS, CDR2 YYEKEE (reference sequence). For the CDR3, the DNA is TGTGCCAGCAGCCTAGACAGCAATCCCTACGAGCAGTACTTC. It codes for CASSLDSNPYEQYF.

This CDR3 reads CATGTGGYNEQFF. The CDR3 nucleotides are TGTGCAACCGGGACAGGGGGCTACAATGAGCAGTTCTTC. The chain recombines TRBV28 with TRBJ2-1, with 11 bases lining up with TRBD1. CDR3 length: 13 residues. Germline CDR1 MDHEN, CDR2 SYDVKM.

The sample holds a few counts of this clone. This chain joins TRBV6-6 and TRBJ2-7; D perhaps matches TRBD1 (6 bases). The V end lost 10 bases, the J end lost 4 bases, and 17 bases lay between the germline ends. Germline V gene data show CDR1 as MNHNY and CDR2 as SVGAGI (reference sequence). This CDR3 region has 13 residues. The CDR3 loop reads CATKGQHGYEQYF. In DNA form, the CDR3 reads TGTGCCACCAAAGGACAGCACGGGTACGAGCAGTACTTC.